This T cell receptor (beta chain) stems from a study of cytomegalovirus exposure and HLA in healthy donors. General study findings and limits: In a later analysis, TCR beta V- and J-gene trimming was associated with a missense DCLRE1C variant. 87-base-pair reads could not separate some V segments, including TRBV6-2 and TRBV6-3. Associated with HLA alleles at 0.05 false discovery rate in a later analysis were 16,951 TCR beta sequences.

Details on this clone: The antigen remains unidentified.

Germline V gene lookup returns CDR1 SGHRS and CDR2 YFSETQ. The V segment lost 5 bases and the J segment 8 bases; nucleotides outside the gene matches: 5. The CDR3 length is 13 residues. Primers for the PCR totalled 60 Vbeta and 13 Jbeta. As handled by the study authors: About 9.9 million shared chains were among around 80 million unique TCR beta chains counted in a later analysis. Assay: immunoSEQ multiplex PCR; the TCRdb copy retains only in-frame clones and omits some. Clone size and V and J calls were adopted from that table, with D and trimming inferred from the DNA. In total, the table holds 100,000 to 150,000 clones.

The chain links TRBV5-1 to TRBJ1-2; 11 nucleotides line up with TRBD1. The sample was PBMCs. This clonotype was obtained from a man younger than 35 in good health and CMV-seronegative. The CDR3 loop is CASRTGQGGGYTF. The CDR3 DNA reads TGCGCCAGCAGGACGGGACAGGGGGGGGGCTACACCTTC.